The 32 T cell receptor beta chains below come from one sample, sequenced in a study of T-cell reconstitution after alpha-beta-depleted transplantation in children. Unique molecular identifiers featured in how the TCRbeta library was prepared. TCRdb ran MiXCR on the PCR reads and lists one entry per CDR3 protein. This repertoire shows over 200,000 distinct CDR3 sequences, roughly a tenth found once; its top ten account for under 30%. The sample was PBMCs, taken before TCRalphabeta/CD19-depleted stem cell transplant. The receptors derive from a child under two years old with acute myeloid leukemia, due to receive a stem cell transplant.

In its sample, this clonotype was seen many times. The chain carries TRBV5-1 and TRBJ1-6; TRBD1 matches at 8 bases. Germline CDR1 reads SGHRS; CDR2 reads YFSETQ. Trimming took 4 bases from V and 6 from J; bases not matched to a gene: 3. The CDR3 has 14 residues. CDR3 in amino acids: CASSRTGRNSPLHF. The CDR3 nucleotides are TGCGCCAGCAGCCGGACAGGGCGTAATTCACCCCTCCACTTT.

This clonotype has a handful of counts. This chain links TRBV13 with TRBJ2-7, with D possibly matching TRBD1 (6 bases). Per the germline V gene, CDR1 is PRHDT and CDR2 is FYEKMQ (reference sequence). V was shortened by 1 base and J by 7 bases, with 8 bases between the two germline ends. The CDR3 has 12 amino acids. The CDR3 region is CASSLEDREQYF. The DNA for the CDR3 is TGTGCCAGCAGCTTAGAGGACAGAGAGCAGTACTTC.

This clonotype has ten or more counts. CDR3 DNA sequence: TGTGCCAGCAGCTTTATGGCAGGGGGCGCGGTCACCGGGGAGCTGTTTTTT. This translates into CASSFMAGGAVTGELFF. The J gene is TRBJ2-2, the V gene TRBV7-3, with 8 nucleotides matching TRBD1. After removal of 3 bases from V and 4 bases from J, the junction contained 10 bases not matched to a gene. Germline lookup yields CDR1 SGHTA and CDR2 FQGTGA. The CDR3 is made up of 17 amino acids.

This clonotype appeared many times. J is TRBJ1-1 and V is TRBV5-5; D unclear. CDR3 length: 13 amino acids. CDR1 SGHKS and CDR2 YYEKEE come from the germline V gene (reference sequence). V was clipped by 5 bases and J by 2 bases, with 10 bases between them. CDR3 residues: CASSYDSNTEAFF. The CDR3 DNA is TGTGCCAGCAGTTATGATTCTAACACTGAAGCTTTCTTT.

This clonotype was observed many times. The chain has TRBV30 and TRBJ1-1; 8 nucleotides match TRBD1. There are 13 residues in the CDR3. Germline-derived CDR1 and CDR2 are GTSNPN and SVGIG (reference sequence). J was trimmed by 5 bases and V by 3 bases; bases with no gene match: 5. Here the CDR3 DNA reads TGTGCCTGGAGAACACAGGGGGGGACTGAAGCTTTCTTT. Amino acid sequence: CAWRTQGGTEAFF. Together with reference TRBV30 and TRBJ1-1, the CDR3 gives the full variable domain: SQTIHQWPATLVQPVGSPLSLECTVEGTSNPNLYWYRQAAGRGLQLLFYSVGIGQISSEVPQNLSASRPQDRQFILSSKKLLLSDSGFYLCAWRTQGGTEAFFGQGTRLTVV.

This clonotype was seen many times. The chain employs TRBV20-1 and TRBJ2-7, with TRBD2 matching over 10 bases. Unmatched junction bases numbered 9, after V lost 2 bases and J lost 2 bases. This CDR3 contains 16 residues. Germline V gene lookup returns CDR1 DFQATT and CDR2 SNEGSKA (reference sequence). The CDR3 sequence is CSARKTWTSGAYEQYF. Written as DNA, the CDR3 is TGCAGTGCTAGAAAAACCTGGACTAGCGGAGCCTACGAGCAGTACTTC.

In its sample, this clonotype was seen a few times. This chain connects TRBV6-6 to TRBJ1-5; no definite D call. The germline gives CDR1 MNHNY, CDR2 SVGAGI (reference sequence). The CDR3 extends over 13 amino acids. Trimming pared 4 bases from V and 6 bases from J, leaving 10 bases between. This CDR3 is CASSSLPFQPQHF. The CDR3 DNA reads TGTGCCAGCAGTTCCCTCCCTTTTCAGCCCCAGCATTTT.

The chain joins TRBV7-6 to TRBJ2-1; 9 bases agree with TRBD2. Germline-derived CDR1 and CDR2 are SGHVS and FNYEAQ. This CDR3 is 17 amino acids long. Trimming removed 7 bases from V and 7 bases from J; junction bases left unmatched: 17. The CDR3 is CASTSLEAGGHSNEQFF. CDR3 DNA sequence: TGTGCCAGCACCAGTCTAGAAGCGGGAGGTCACTCTAATGAGCAGTTCTTC.

This clonotype was detected ten times or more. The chain combines TRBV5-1 with TRBJ1-2, with D uncertain. V dropped 2 bases and J dropped 0 bases, with 8 bases sitting between them. There are 14 residues in the CDR3. Germline V CDR1 and CDR2: SGHRS, YFSETQ. The CDR3 region has the DNA TGCGCCAGCAGCTTTTCCGGGGCTAACTATGGCTACACCTTC. Translated: CASSFSGANYGYTF.

The sample holds many counts of this clonotype. CDR3 sequence reads: CSARDGTGGNQPQHF. CDR3 DNA sequence: TGCAGTGCTAGAGATGGGACAGGGGGGAATCAGCCCCAGCATTTT. V and J are TRBV20-1 and TRBJ1-5, with TRBD1 matching 11 bases. CDR1 and CDR2 from the germline V gene are DFQATT and SNEGSKA (reference sequence). This CDR3 is built from 15 residues. Trimming took 0 bases from V and 4 from J; bases not matched to a gene: 2.

The V call is TRBV27, the J call TRBJ2-2; 8 positions agree with TRBD2. The CDR3 sequence is 15 residues long. Germline trimming cut 4 bases from V and 2 bases from J; bases unmatched to any gene: 3. Per germline, CDR1 MNHEY and CDR2 SMNVEV (reference sequence). The CDR3 region has the DNA TGTGCCAGCAGTTCGACTAGCGTTAACACCGGGGAGCTGTTTTTT. Translating gives CASSSTSVNTGELFF.

This clonotype was counted many times. This chain uses TRBV5-1 with TRBJ2-7; 10 bases map to TRBD1. The V gene end was trimmed by 2 bases and the J gene end by 5 bases; junction bases not matched to a gene: 7. CDR1 is SGHRS, CDR2 YFSETQ, per germline. The CDR3 is made up of 15 amino acids. The CDR3 nucleotides are TGCGCCAGCAGCTTCTGGGGACAGGGGAGGCACGAGCAGTACTTC. Translated, it gives CASSFWGQGRHEQYF. Looking up the rest from reference TRBV5-1 and TRBJ2-7 gives the full variable domain: KAGVTQTPRYLIKTRGQQVTLSCSPISGHRSVSWYQQTPGQGLQFLFEYFSETQRNKGNFPGRFSGRQFSNSRSEMNVSTLELGDSALYLCASSFWGQGRHEQYFGPGTRLTVT.

This clonotype was observed at least ten times. J is TRBJ1-1 and V is TRBV12-3 or TRBV12-4; tentatively, D is TRBD1 (5 bases). CDR3 size: 14 residues. Trimming removed 6 bases from V and 3 bases from J, with 14 bases in between. The CDR3 sequence is CASRLGGGYTEAFF. The CDR3 nucleotides read TGTGCCAGCAGATTGGGGGGGGGATACACTGAAGCTTTCTTT.

By share, this clonotype ranks as medium-sized. Here the CDR3 DNA reads TGCAGTGCTAGCCCGACTAGCGGGGGCCTTACTCTTAATGAGCAGTTCTTC. It encodes CSASPTSGGLTLNEQFF. This chain uses TRBV20-1 with TRBJ2-1; 12 bases line up with TRBD2. The germline V gene encodes CDR1 DFQATT and CDR2 SNEGSKA (reference sequence). V lost 3 bases, J lost 7 bases, and 13 bases stayed unmatched. The CDR3 spans 17 residues.

Many counts were recorded for this clonotype. V usage is TRBV7-8 and J usage is TRBJ1-1; 7 bases match TRBD1. The germline V gene has CDR1 SGHVS and CDR2 FQNEAQ. This CDR3 region has 17 residues. With 5 bases clipped from V and 2 bases from J, the junction kept 14 bases outside the gene matches. DNA of the CDR3: TGTGCCAGCAGCAGATGGGGGAGACAGGGAACTAACACTGAAGCTTTCTTT. It codes for CASSRWGRQGTNTEAFF.

The CDR3 sequence is CASSFWAAWNTEAFF. The CDR3 nucleotides read TGTGCCAGCAGCTTTTGGGCAGCTTGGAACACTGAAGCTTTCTTT. The chain joins TRBV7-9 to TRBJ1-1; D remains ambiguous. Germline loops: CDR1 SEHNR, CDR2 FQNEAQ (reference sequence). This CDR3 has 15 residues. V was shortened by 3 bases and J by 1 base, with 12 bases between the two germline ends.

The chain is built from TRBV5-1 and TRBJ2-1; 7 positions agree with TRBD1. This CDR3 comprises 16 residues. The V and J ends lost 4 bases and 0 bases, in that order; junction bases with no gene match: 7. Germline V gene lookup returns CDR1 SGHRS and CDR2 YFSETQ. CDR3 sequence: CASSVGQVSSYNEQFF. DNA for the CDR3: TGCGCCAGCAGCGTAGGACAGGTTAGCTCCTACAATGAGCAGTTCTTC.

Ten or more counts support this clonotype. This chain uses TRBV20-1 with TRBJ1-5; 8 positions agree with TRBD1. Trimming at V came to 6 bases and at J to 0 bases, leaving 10 bases not matched to a gene. The CDR3 runs 16 residues. The germline gives CDR1 DFQATT, CDR2 SNEGSKA (reference sequence). The chain's CDR3 is CSAPPDRDYSNQPQHF. The CDR3 DNA reads as TGCAGTGCCCCCCCGGACAGGGACTATAGCAATCAGCCCCAGCATTTT.

This clonotype came up many times. The chain combines TRBV29-1 with TRBJ2-1, with TRBD2 matching 7 bases. Germline assignment: CDR1 SQVTM and CDR2 ANQGSEA. The CDR3 runs to 13 residues. V lost 4 bases, J lost 4 bases, and 4 bases stayed unmatched. CDR3 coding DNA: TGCAGCGTTGCAGGGCGGGGGTACAATGAGCAGTTCTTC. It is translated as CSVAGRGYNEQFF.

In its sample, this clonotype was seen many times. The chain recombines TRBV5-1 with TRBJ1-5; 8 bases fit TRBD1. The CDR3 is 15 residues long. Germline V CDR1 and CDR2: SGHRS, YFSETQ. V was pared by 4 bases and J by 5 bases, with 8 bases of the junction left unmatched. CDR3 protein: CASSPGQGRHQPQHF. In DNA, the CDR3 is TGCGCCAGCAGCCCCGGACAGGGTAGGCATCAGCCCCAGCATTTT.

On this clonotype: This may be a read error, as it is one base from a much larger clone. The CDR3 sequence is CASSVQGFGDGDTF. CDR3 DNA: TGCGCCAGCAGCGTCCAGGGATTCGGAGACGGCGACACCTTC. V and J are TRBV5-1 and TRBJ1-2; maybe TRBD1 (5 bases). The V and J ends lost 4 bases and 12 bases respectively, with 22 bases between them. Germline V lookup: CDR1 SGHRS, CDR2 YFSETQ. The CDR3 is 14 amino acids.

The table lists this clonotype with many counts. The chain joins TRBV12-3 or TRBV12-4 to TRBJ1-6, with D perhaps TRBD1 (5 bases). With 5 bases removed from V and 10 bases from J, the gap between germline ends came to 12 bases. The CDR3 runs to 13 residues. Here the CDR3 DNA reads TGTGCCAGCAGTCCGGGACGTCGGTCACCCCTCCACTTT. It translates to CASSPGRRSPLHF.

In this sample, this clonotype turned up many times. This chain connects TRBV24-1 to TRBJ2-1; 12 nucleotides agree with TRBD2. V lost 6 bases, J lost 8 bases, and 7 bases stayed unmatched. The germline V gene encodes CDR1 KGHDR and CDR2 SFDVKD. The CDR3 length is 15 residues. The CDR3 DNA reads TGTGCCACCAGTTCCCGGACTAGCGGGATCGATGAGCAGTTCTTC. Protein product: CATSSRTSGIDEQFF.

Concerning this clonotype itself: An end of the junction differs from the germline gene, which may be a read error. This chain joins TRBV7-9 and TRBJ1-2, with TRBD1 matching over 11 bases. The germline V gene has CDR1 SEHNR and CDR2 FQNEAQ (reference sequence). The CDR3 is made up of 17 amino acids. CDR3: CASSAGQGGLINYGYIF. The CDR3 DNA sequence: TGTGCCAGCAGCGCGGGACAGGGGGGGTTGATAAACTATGGCTACATCTTC.

In its sample, this clonotype was seen many times. The V call is TRBV28, the J call TRBJ1-1, with D perhaps matching TRBD1 (6 bases). Germline CDR1 is MDHEN and CDR2 is SYDVKM. The CDR3 covers 14 residues. The V gene lost 5 bases and the J gene lost 2 bases, with 12 bases spanning the gap. The CDR3 DNA follows: TGTGCCAGCAGTCCCTCGGACAGAAACACTGAAGCTTTCTTT. Translating gives CASSPSDRNTEAFF.

Concerning this clonotype: A much larger clone lies one base from this, so it may be a read error. The V and J genes are TRBV5-4 and TRBJ2-7; 7 nucleotides match TRBD1. Germline V CDR1 and CDR2: SGHNT, YYREEE (reference sequence). Unmatched junction bases numbered 6, after V lost 4 bases and J lost 2 bases. CDR3 length equals 14 residues. The CDR3 reads CASSRDRAAYEQYF. The CDR3 DNA sequence: TGTGCCAGCAGCCGTGACAGGGCCGCCTACGAGCAGTACTTC.

This clonotype appeared many times. As DNA, the CDR3 is TGTGCCAGCAGTTTATGGCCAGCGGGGTTCACAGATACGCAGTATTTT. As protein: CASSLWPAGFTDTQYF. The chain recombines TRBV28 with TRBJ2-3; 7 bases agree with TRBD2. CDR3 length equals 16 residues. V gave up 0 bases and J gave up 2 bases; unmatched junction bases: 5. Germline V lookup: CDR1 MDHEN, CDR2 SYDVKM.

In this sample, this clonotype turned up many times. The chain uses TRBV12-3 or TRBV12-4 and TRBJ2-2, with D tentatively TRBD1 (5 bases). With 3 bases removed from V and 3 bases from J, the gap between germline ends came to 11 bases. The CDR3 extends over 15 amino acids. This CDR3 is CASSFWGRDTGELFF. The CDR3 DNA is TGTGCCAGCAGTTTTTGGGGCCGGGACACCGGGGAGCTGTTTTTT.

This clonotype appeared a few times. The chain employs TRBV5-1 and TRBJ1-1, with 9 nucleotides matching TRBD1. Germline V CDR1 and CDR2: SGHRS, YFSETQ. With V trimmed by 0 bases and J by 5 bases, 5 bases remained unmatched. CDR3 length: 15 amino acids. CDR3 residues: CASSLGGQGGTEAFF. The CDR3 nucleotides read TGCGCCAGCAGCTTGGGGGGACAGGGAGGGACTGAAGCTTTCTTT.

In its sample, this clonotype was seen many times. The chain is built from TRBV20-1 and TRBJ2-1, with D possibly TRBD1 on 6 matching bases. V was trimmed by 8 bases and J by 0 bases, leaving 11 bases between them. This CDR3 region has 13 residues. In germline, CDR1 is DFQATT, CDR2 SNEGSKA (reference sequence). CDR3 coding DNA: TGCAGTCCCCGACAGGACTCCTACAATGAGCAGTTCTTC. Translation gives CSPRQDSYNEQFF.

This clonotype was observed many times. The CDR3 region is CSARSSTGTGELFF. The DNA of the CDR3 is TGCAGTGCTAGAAGTAGCACGGGCACCGGGGAGCTGTTTTTT. V usage is TRBV20-1 and J usage is TRBJ2-2; D is undetermined. Germline CDR1 and CDR2: DFQATT and SNEGSKA (reference sequence). CDR3 size: 14 residues. Trimming took off 2 bases at V and 4 bases at J, with 11 bases between the two ends.

This clonotype was seen ten or more times. V gene TRBV20-1 combines with J gene TRBJ2-3; 9 nucleotides agree with TRBD1. Unmatched junction bases numbered 8, after V lost 6 bases and J lost 4 bases. The CDR3 extends over 14 amino acids. CDR1 and CDR2 (germline): DFQATT, SNEGSKA (reference sequence). The CDR3 nucleotides read TGCAGTGCAAATCCGGGACAGGGAGCAGATACGCAGTATTTT. This codes for CSANPGQGADTQYF.